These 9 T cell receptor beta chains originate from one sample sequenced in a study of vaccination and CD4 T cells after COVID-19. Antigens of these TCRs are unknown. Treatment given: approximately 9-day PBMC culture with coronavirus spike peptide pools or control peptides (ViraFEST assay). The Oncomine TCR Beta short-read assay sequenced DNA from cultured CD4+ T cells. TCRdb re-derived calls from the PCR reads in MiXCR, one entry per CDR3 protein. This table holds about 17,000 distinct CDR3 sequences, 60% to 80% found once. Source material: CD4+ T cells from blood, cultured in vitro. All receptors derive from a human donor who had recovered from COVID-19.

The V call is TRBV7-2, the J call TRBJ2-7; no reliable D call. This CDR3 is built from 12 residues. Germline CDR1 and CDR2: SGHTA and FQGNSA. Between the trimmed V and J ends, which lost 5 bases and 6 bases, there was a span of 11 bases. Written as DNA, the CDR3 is TGTGCCAGCAGCAGTACAAACCGCGAGCAGTACTTC. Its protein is CASSSTNREQYF.

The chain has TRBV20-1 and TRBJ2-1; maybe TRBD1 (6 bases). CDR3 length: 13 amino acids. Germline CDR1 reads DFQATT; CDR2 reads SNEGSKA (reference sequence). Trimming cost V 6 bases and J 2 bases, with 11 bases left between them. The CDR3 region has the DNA TGCAGTGCCAGTCGGGACACCTACAATGAGCAGTTCTTC. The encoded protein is CSASRDTYNEQFF.

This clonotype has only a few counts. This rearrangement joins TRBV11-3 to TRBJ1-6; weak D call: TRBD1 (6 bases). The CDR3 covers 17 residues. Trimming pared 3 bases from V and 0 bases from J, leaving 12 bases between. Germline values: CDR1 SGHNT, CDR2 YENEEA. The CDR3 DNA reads TGTGCCAGCAGCTTCCGGGGGGCGAGCTCCTATAATTCACCCCTCCACTTT. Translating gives CASSFRGASSYNSPLHF.

The CDR3 sequence: CASSPRTSLWGGDEQFF. The CDR3 DNA reads TGTGCCAGCAGTCCCAGGACTAGCCTATGGGGGGGCGATGAGCAGTTCTTC. V gene TRBV27 combines with J gene TRBJ2-1; TRBD2 matches 8 bases. CDR1 and CDR2 from the germline V gene are MNHEY and SMNVEV (reference sequence). This CDR3 is 17 amino acids long. The V segment lost 5 bases and the J segment 8 bases; nucleotides outside the gene matches: 17.

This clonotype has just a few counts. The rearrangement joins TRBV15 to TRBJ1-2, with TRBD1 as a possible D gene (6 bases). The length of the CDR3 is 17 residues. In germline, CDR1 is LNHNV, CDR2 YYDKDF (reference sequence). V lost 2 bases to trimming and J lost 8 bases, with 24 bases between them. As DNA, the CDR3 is TGTGCCACCAGCAGACCTATCCCCACAGGCCGAGGGGGAGGCTACACCTTC. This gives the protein CATSRPIPTGRGGGYTF.

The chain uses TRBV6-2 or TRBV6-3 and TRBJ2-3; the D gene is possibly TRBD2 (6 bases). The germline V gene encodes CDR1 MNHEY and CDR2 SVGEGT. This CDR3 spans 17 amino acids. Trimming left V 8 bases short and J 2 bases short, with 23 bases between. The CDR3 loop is CASHLRSERAITDTQYF. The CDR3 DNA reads TGTGCCAGCCACCTAAGGTCGGAGCGGGCCATCACAGATACGCAGTATTTT.

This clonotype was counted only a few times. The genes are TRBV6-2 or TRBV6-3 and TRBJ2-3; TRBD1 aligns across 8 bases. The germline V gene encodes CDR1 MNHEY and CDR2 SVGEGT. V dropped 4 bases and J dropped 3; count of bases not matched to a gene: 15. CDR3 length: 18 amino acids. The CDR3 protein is CASSSSGTTGDGTDTQYF. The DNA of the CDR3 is TGTGCCAGCAGTTCCAGTGGAACGACAGGGGACGGAACAGATACGCAGTATTTT.

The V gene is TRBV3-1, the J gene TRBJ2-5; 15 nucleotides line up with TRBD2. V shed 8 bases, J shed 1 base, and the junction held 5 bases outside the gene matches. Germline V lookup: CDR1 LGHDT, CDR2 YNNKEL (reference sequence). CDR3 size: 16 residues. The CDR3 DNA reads TGTGCCAGCTCTCGGGGACTAGCGGGGGGCCAAGAGACCCAGTACTTC. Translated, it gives CASSRGLAGGQETQYF.

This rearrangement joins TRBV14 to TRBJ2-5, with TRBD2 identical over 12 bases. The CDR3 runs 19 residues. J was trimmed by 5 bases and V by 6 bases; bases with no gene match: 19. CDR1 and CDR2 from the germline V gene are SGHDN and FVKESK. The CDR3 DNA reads TGTGCCAGCAGTCTCGGAGGAGGAACTAGCGGGGGGCCGGGTGAGACCCAGTACTTC. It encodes CASSLGGGTSGGPGETQYF.